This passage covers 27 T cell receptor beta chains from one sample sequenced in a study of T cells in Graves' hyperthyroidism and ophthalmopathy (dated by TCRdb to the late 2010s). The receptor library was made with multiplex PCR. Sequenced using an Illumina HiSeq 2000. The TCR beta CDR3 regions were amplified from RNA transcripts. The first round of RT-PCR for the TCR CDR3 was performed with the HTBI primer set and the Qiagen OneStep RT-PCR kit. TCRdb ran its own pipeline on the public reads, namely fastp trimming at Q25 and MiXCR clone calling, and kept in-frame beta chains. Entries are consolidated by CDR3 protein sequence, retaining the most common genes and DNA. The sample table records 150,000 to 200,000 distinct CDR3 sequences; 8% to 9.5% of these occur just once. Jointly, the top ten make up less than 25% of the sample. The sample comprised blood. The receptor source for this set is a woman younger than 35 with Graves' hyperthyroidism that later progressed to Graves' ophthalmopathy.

The CDR3 nucleotides read TGTGCCAGCAGTTTACAGACACCGAACACTGAAGCTTTCTTT. Amino acids: CASSLQTPNTEAFF. The chain uses TRBV28 and TRBJ1-1; D not resolved. In germline, CDR1 is MDHEN, CDR2 SYDVKM. The CDR3 totals 14 residues. The germline V and J ends were trimmed by 2 bases and 1 base, with 8 bases remaining between them.

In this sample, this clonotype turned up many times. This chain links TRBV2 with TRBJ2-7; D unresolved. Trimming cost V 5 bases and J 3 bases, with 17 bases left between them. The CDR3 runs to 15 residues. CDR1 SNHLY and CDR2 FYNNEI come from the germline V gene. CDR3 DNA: TGTGCCAGCAGTTCACCCTTGGCAGGAGACTACGAGCAGTACTTC. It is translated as CASSSPLAGDYEQYF.

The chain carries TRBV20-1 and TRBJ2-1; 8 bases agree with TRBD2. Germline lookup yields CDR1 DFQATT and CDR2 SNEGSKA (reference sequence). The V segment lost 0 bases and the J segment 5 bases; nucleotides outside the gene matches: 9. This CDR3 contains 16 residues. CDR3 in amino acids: CSARDKAGAAHNEQFF. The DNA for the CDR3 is TGCAGTGCTAGAGATAAAGCGGGGGCCGCCCACAATGAGCAGTTCTTC.

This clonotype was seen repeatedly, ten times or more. Here the CDR3 DNA reads TGTGCCAGCAGTCCAGGACGGGAGAACACTGAAGCTTTCTTT. As protein: CASSPGRENTEAFF. The V and J genes are TRBV27 and TRBJ1-1; D remains unclear. Per germline, CDR1 MNHEY and CDR2 SMNVEV (reference sequence). This CDR3 region has 14 residues. The ends were cut back, 5 bases at V and 1 base at J, with 11 bases in the middle.

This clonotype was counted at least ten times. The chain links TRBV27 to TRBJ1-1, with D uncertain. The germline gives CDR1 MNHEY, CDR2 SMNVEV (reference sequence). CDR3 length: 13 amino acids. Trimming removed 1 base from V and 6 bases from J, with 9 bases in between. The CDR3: CASSLFKGSEAFF. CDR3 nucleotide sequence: TGTGCCAGCAGTTTATTCAAGGGTTCTGAAGCTTTCTTT.

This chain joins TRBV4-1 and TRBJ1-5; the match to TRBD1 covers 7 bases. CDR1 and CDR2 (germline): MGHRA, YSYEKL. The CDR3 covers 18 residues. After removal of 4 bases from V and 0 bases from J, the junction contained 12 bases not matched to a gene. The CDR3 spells CASSPTGQRYHSNQPQHF. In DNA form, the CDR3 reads TGCGCCAGCAGCCCTACGGGACAGCGCTATCATAGCAATCAGCCCCAGCATTTT.

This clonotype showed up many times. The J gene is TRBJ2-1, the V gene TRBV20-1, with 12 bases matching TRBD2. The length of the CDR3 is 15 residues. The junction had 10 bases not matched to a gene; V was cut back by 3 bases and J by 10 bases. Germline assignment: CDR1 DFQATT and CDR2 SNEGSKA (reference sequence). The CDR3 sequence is CSASPGTSGSGEQFF. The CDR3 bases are TGCAGTGCTAGCCCCGGGACTAGCGGGTCGGGGGAGCAGTTCTTC.

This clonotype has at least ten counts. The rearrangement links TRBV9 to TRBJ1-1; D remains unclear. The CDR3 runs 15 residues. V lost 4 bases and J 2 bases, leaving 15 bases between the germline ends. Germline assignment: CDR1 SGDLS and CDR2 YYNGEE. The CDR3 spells CASSPHRGSNTEAFF. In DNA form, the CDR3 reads TGTGCCAGCAGCCCCCATAGAGGGTCTAACACTGAAGCTTTCTTT.

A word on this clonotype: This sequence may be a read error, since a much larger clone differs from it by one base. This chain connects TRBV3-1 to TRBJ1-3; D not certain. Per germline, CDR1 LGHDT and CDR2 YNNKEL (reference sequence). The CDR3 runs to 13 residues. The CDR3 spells CASSQNSGSTIYF. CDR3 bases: TGTGCCAGCAGCCAAAACTCTGGAAGCACCATATATTTT.

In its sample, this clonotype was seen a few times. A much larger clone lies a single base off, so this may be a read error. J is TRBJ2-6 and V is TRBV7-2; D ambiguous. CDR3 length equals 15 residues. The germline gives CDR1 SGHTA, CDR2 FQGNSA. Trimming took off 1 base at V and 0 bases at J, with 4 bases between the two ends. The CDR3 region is CASSLGYSGANVLTF. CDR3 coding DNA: TGTGCCAGCAGCTTAGGCTACTCTGGGGCCAACGTCCTGACTTTC.

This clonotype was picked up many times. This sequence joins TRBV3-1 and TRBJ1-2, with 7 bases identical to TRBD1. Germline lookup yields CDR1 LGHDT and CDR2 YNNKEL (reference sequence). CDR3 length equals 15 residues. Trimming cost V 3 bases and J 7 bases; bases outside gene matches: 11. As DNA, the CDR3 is TGTGCCAGCAGCCAGAGCGACAGGGAGGTTGGTGGCTACACCTTC. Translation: CASSQSDREVGGYTF.

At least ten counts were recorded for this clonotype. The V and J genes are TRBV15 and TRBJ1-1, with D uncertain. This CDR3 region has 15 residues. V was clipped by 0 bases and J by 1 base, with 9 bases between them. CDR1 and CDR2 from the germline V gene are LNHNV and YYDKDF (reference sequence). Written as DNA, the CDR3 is TGTGCCACCAGCAGAGATGAGGCGGGGAACACTGAAGCTTTCTTT. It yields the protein CATSRDEAGNTEAFF.

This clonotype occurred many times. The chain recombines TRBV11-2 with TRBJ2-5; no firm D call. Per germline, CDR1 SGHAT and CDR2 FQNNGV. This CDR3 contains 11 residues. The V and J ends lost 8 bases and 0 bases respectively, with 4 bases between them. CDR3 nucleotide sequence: TGTGCCAGCGGATACCAAGAGACCCAGTACTTC. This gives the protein CASGYQETQYF. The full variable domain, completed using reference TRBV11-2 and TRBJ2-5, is EAGVAQSPRYKIIEKRQSVAFWCNPISGHATLYWYQQILGQGPKLLIQFQNNGVVDDSQLPKDRFSAERLKGVDSTLKIQPAKLEDSAVYLCASGYQETQYFGPGTRLLVL.

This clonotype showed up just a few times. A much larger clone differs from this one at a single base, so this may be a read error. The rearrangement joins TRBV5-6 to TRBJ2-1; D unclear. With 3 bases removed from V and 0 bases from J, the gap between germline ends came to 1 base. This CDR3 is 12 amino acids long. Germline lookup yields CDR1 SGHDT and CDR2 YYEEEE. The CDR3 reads CASSYSYNEQFF. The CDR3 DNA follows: TGTGCCAGCAGCTACTCCTACAATGAGCAGTTCTTC. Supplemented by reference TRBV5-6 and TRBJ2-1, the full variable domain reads DAGVTQSPTHLIKTRGQQVTLRCSPKSGHDTVSWYQQALGQGPQFIFQYYEEEERQRGNFPDRFSGHQFPNYSSELNVNALLLGDSALYLCASSYSYNEQFFGPGTRLTVL.

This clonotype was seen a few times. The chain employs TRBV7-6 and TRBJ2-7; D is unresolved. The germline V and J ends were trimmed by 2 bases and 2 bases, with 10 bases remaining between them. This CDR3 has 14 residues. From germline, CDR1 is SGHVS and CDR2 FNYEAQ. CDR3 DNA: TGTGCCAGCAGCTTATCTTCCCAACCCTACGAGCAGTACTTC. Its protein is CASSLSSQPYEQYF.

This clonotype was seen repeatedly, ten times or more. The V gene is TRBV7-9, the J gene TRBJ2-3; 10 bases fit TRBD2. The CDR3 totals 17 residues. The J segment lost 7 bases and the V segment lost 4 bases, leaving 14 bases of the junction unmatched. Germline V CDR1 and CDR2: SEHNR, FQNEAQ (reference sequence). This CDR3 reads CASSSSLSGRAGYTQYF. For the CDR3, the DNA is TGTGCCAGCAGCTCCTCTCTAAGCGGGAGGGCCGGGTATACGCAGTATTTT.

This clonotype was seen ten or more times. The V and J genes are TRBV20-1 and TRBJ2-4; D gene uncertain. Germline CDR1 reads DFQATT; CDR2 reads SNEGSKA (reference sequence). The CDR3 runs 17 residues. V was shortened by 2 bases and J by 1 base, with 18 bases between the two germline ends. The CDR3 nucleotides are TGCAGTGCTAGACAATATTCGGGTAGGGTGGCCAAAAACATTCAGTACTTC. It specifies CSARQYSGRVAKNIQYF.

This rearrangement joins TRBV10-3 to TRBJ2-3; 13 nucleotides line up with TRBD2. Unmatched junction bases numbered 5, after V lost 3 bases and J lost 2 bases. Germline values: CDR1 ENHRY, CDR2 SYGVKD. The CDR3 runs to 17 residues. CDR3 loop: CAISDAGTSGATDTQYF. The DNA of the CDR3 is TGTGCCATCAGTGACGCAGGGACTAGCGGGGCCACAGATACGCAGTATTTT.

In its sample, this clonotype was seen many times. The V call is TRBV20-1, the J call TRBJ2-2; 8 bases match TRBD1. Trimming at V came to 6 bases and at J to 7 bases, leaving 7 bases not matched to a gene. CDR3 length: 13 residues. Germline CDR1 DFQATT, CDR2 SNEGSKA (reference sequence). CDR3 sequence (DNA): TGCAGTGCCCAACAGGGGGTGGGCGGGGAGCTGTTTTTT. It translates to CSAQQGVGGELFF.

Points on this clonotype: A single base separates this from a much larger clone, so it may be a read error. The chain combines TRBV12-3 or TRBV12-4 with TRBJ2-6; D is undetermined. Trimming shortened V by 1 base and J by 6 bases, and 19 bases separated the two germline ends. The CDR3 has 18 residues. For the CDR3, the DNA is TGTGCCAGCAGTTTAGATTCCTCCCCTTTTCTGGAGGCCAACGTCCTGACTTTC. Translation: CASSLDSSPFLEANVLTF.

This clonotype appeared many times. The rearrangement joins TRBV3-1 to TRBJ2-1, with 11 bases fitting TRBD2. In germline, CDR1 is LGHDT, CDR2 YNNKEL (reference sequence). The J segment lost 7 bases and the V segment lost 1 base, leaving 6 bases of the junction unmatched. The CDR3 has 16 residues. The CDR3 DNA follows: TGTGCCAGCAGCCAAGGCGGACTAGCGGGTGCAAATGAGCAGTTCTTC. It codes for CASSQGGLAGANEQFF.

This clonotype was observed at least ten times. The CDR3 region is CASSLAVGHNEQFF. The DNA of the CDR3 is TGTGCCAGCAGCTTAGCGGTGGGCCACAATGAGCAGTTCTTC. The V call is TRBV7-8, the J call TRBJ2-1; D remains unclear. The CDR3 covers 14 residues. Germline V gene data show CDR1 as SGHVS and CDR2 as FQNEAQ. Deletions cut 0 bases from V and 5 bases from J, with 8 bases between.

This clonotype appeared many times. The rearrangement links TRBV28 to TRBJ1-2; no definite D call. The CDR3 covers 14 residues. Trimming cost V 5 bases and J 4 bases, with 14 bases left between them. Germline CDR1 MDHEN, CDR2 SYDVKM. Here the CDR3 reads CASSPPSEPYGYTF. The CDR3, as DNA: TGTGCCAGCAGTCCCCCCTCGGAGCCCTATGGCTACACCTTC.

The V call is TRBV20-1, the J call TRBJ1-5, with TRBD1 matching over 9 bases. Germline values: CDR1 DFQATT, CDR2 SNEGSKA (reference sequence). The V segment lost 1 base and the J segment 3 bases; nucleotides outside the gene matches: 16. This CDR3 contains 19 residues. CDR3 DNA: TGCAGTGCTAGAGCTATCCCGGGACAGGGTCTTATTTTCAATCAGCCCCAGCATTTT. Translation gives CSARAIPGQGLIFNQPQHF.

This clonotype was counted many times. CDR3 coding DNA: TGCAGTGCCCCGCGCGAGACAGGGTTTGTTTATGGCACAGATACGCAGTATTTT. Protein product: CSAPRETGFVYGTDTQYF. V and J are TRBV20-1 and TRBJ2-3; 7 bases fit TRBD1. The CDR3 extends over 18 amino acids. J gave up 1 base and V 6 bases, and 19 bases lay outside the gene matches. CDR1 and CDR2 (germline): DFQATT, SNEGSKA (reference sequence).

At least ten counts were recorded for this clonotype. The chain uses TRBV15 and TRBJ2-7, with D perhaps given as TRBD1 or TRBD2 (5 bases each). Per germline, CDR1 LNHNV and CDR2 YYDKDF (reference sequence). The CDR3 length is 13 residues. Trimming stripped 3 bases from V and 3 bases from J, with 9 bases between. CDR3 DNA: TGTGCCACCAGCAGGGGGGTTATCTACGAGCAGTACTTC. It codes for CATSRGVIYEQYF.

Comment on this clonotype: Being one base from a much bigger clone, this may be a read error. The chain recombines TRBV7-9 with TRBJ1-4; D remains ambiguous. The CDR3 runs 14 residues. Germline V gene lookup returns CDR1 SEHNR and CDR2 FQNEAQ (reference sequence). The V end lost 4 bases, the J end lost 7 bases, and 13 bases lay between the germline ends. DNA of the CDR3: TGTGCCAGCAGCTCAGAGGCAGAAAGTGAAAAACTGTTTTTT. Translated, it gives CASSSEAESEKLFF.